These 2 T cell receptor beta chains originate from one sample sequenced in a study of cytomegalovirus exposure and HLA in healthy donors. Vbeta (60) and Jbeta (13) primers were used in the PCR. Sequencing used immunoSEQ multiplex PCR; TCRdb keeps in-frame clones, though not all of them. Of 150,000 to 200,000 clones in the sample, about 9.4% were seen once. The sequencing sample was made of PBMCs. The receptors were gathered from a woman aged 25 to 39 in good health and CMV-seropositive.

Concerning this clone: In the same sample, other DNA sequences code for this CDR3. This chain connects TRBV9 to TRBJ2-6, with D possibly TRBD2 on 7 matching bases. Trimming took 5 bases from V and 0 from J, leaving 15 bases between them. Germline-derived CDR1 and CDR2 are SGDLS and YYNGEE. CDR3 length equals 17 residues. CDR3 in amino acids: CASSEGGGHSGANVLTF. The CDR3 coding sequence is TGTGCCAGCAGTGAAGGGGGGGGTCACTCTGGGGCCAACGTCCTGACTTTC.

The CDR3, as DNA: TGTGCCAGCAGCCCGCCGCGGGGATACGAGCAGTACTTC. This codes for CASSPPRGYEQYF. The chain links TRBV7-9 to TRBJ2-7, with D possibly being TRBD2 (6 bases). This CDR3 has 13 residues. Trimming removed 5 bases at V and 4 bases at J, with 12 bases between. In germline, CDR1 is SEHNR, CDR2 FQNEAQ (reference sequence). Looking up the rest from reference TRBV7-9 and TRBJ2-7 gives the full variable domain: DTGVSQNPRHKITKRGQNVTFRCDPISEHNRLYWYRQTLGQGPEFLTYFQNEAQLEKSRLLSDRFSAERPKGSFSTLEIQRTEQGDSAMYLCASSPPRGYEQYFGPGTRLTVT.